What follows are 27 T cell receptor beta chains derived from one specimen sequenced in a study of control samples from healthy donors and cancer patients. The assay was immunoSEQ multiplex PCR, and TCRdb's table has in-frame clones only and misses some. Of about 120,000 clones listed, approximately 94% are singletons. Sequencing was done on a sample of PBMCs. The receptors were gathered from a man aged 45 to 65 with head and neck cancer.

This clone turned up a few times. This chain connects TRBV29-1 to TRBJ1-1; D uncertain. Germline assignment: CDR1 SQVTM and CDR2 ANQGSEA. The CDR3 length is 16 residues. Trimming took off 3 bases at V and 4 bases at J, with 21 bases between the two ends. In nucleotides, the CDR3 is TGCAGCGTTGAGAAAGGTCTCGTCTGGGAGAGCACTGAAGCTTTCTTT. Residues: CSVEKGLVWESTEAFF.

The rearrangement uses TRBV6-5 and TRBJ2-7; TRBD2 matches at 9 bases. J lost 7 bases, V lost 0 bases, and 10 bases had no gene match. Germline values: CDR1 MNHEY, CDR2 SVGAGI. This CDR3 contains 16 residues. The CDR3 loop reads CASSYSKRGASGEQYF. In DNA form, the CDR3 reads TGTGCCAGCAGTTACTCAAAGCGGGGGGCATCCGGGGAGCAGTACTTC.

The J gene is TRBJ1-6, the V gene TRBV30, with unresolved D. The CDR3 covers 13 residues. The germline V gene encodes CDR1 GTSNPN and CDR2 SVGIG (reference sequence). V dropped 2 bases and J dropped 4 bases, with 6 bases sitting between them. The CDR3 nucleotides read TGTGCCTGGAGTAAAGGTTATAATTCACCCCTCCACTTT. This translates into CAWSKGYNSPLHF.

V gene TRBV30 combines with J gene TRBJ2-3, with D unresolved. V lost 2 bases and J lost 2, with 11 bases in between. The CDR3 contains 14 residues. The germline CDR1 and CDR2 sequences are GTSNPN and SVGIG (reference sequence). The CDR3, as DNA: TGTGCCTGGAGTAGTTCAGGCATCACAGATACGCAGTATTTT. Translated: CAWSSSGITDTQYF.

This chain links TRBV6-5 with TRBJ1-6; 7 bases map to TRBD1. V lost 7 bases and J lost 7; bases outside the gene matches: 7. The CDR3 is 14 amino acids. The germline CDR1 and CDR2 sequences are MNHEY and SVGAGI. Written as DNA, the CDR3 is TGTGCCAGCACCAAGGACAGGCGGAATTCACCCCTCCACTTT. Its translation: CASTKDRRNSPLHF.

This chain connects TRBV27 to TRBJ2-3, with D possibly matching TRBD1 (5 bases). The CDR3 is 13 amino acids. The V end was cut by 2 bases, the J end by 3 bases, with 6 bases between. From germline, CDR1 is MNHEY and CDR2 SMNVEV (reference sequence). For the CDR3, the DNA is TGTGCCAGCAGTTTAAGGGGTACAGATACGCAGTATTTT. It encodes CASSLRGTDTQYF.

V and J are TRBV2 and TRBJ2-1, with 7 positions matching TRBD2. The ends lost 2 bases at V and 4 bases at J; junction bases unmatched: 5. The CDR3 totals 15 residues. Germline lookup yields CDR1 SNHLY and CDR2 FYNNEI. CDR3 DNA: TGTGCCAGCAGTGAACTGGGGGGGGGTTACAATGAGCAGTTCTTC. Amino acid sequence: CASSELGGGYNEQFF.

This rearrangement joins TRBV7-9 to TRBJ1-1; D gene unclear. Trimming left V 1 base short and J 6 bases short, with 9 bases between. CDR1 and CDR2 (germline): SEHNR, FQNEAQ (reference sequence). CDR3 size: 13 residues. The CDR3 sequence: CASSLDQSPEAFF. CDR3 nucleotides: TGTGCCAGCAGCTTAGACCAGAGCCCTGAAGCTTTCTTT.

V is TRBV14 and J is TRBJ2-3; D unclear. The V and J ends lost 5 bases and 3 bases respectively, with 12 bases between them. The CDR3 is 14 residues long. The germline gives CDR1 SGHDN, CDR2 FVKESK. CDR3 amino acids: CASSSGWVTDTQYF. The DNA for the CDR3 is TGTGCCAGCAGCTCCGGTTGGGTTACAGATACGCAGTATTTT.

The J gene is TRBJ2-7, the V gene TRBV10-2, with D tentatively TRBD2 (6 bases). V was shortened by 8 bases and J by 6 bases, with 17 bases between the two germline ends. This CDR3 has 13 amino acids. Germline values: CDR1 WSHSY, CDR2 SAAADI. The DNA for the CDR3 is TGCGCCAGCTGGGCGACTAGGCCGGTCGAGCAGTACTTC. Translation gives CASWATRPVEQYF.

This chain links TRBV12-3 or TRBV12-4 with TRBJ1-4, with D hard to call. With 6 bases removed from V and 7 bases from J, the gap between germline ends came to 9 bases. There are 12 residues in the CDR3. DNA for the CDR3: TGTGCCAGCAGCTGGCAATTTGAAAAACTGTTTTTT. Translated: CASSWQFEKLFF.

This clone was counted once. The genes are TRBV19 and TRBJ1-1, with no clear D. The CDR3 has 14 residues. The germline CDR1 and CDR2 sequences are LNHDA and SQIVND (reference sequence). Trimming took 3 bases from V and 2 from J, leaving 10 bases between them. CDR3 sequence (DNA): TGTGCCAGTAGTATTGGGTCAGCCAACACTGAAGCTTTCTTT. Its protein is CASSIGSANTEAFF.

The chain is built from TRBV19 and TRBJ2-2; 8 nucleotides align to TRBD2. Germline CDR1 reads LNHDA; CDR2 reads SQIVND (reference sequence). V shed 7 bases, J shed 0 bases, and the junction held 4 bases outside the gene matches. This CDR3 has 15 amino acids. The CDR3 coding sequence is TGTGCCAGTATAGGCGGGGGGCCGAACACCGGGGAGCTGTTTTTT. This encodes CASIGGGPNTGELFF. The complete variable domain, with remaining parts taken from reference TRBV19 and TRBJ2-2, reads DGGITQSPKYLFRKEGQNVTLSCEQNLNHDAMYWYRQDPGQGLRLIYYSQIVNDFQKGDIAEGYSVSREKKESFPLTVTSAQKNPTAFYLCASIGGGPNTGELFFGEGSRLTVL.

The genes are TRBV29-1 and TRBJ1-5; D might be TRBD1 (5 bases). There are 14 residues in the CDR3. Germline assignment: CDR1 SQVTM and CDR2 ANQGSEA. Trimming pared 4 bases from V and 5 bases from J, leaving 15 bases between. The CDR3 nucleotides are TGCAGCGTTGCGGCAGGGTCAAGGGATCAGCCCCAGCATTTT. This translates into CSVAAGSRDQPQHF.

This clone came up once. J is TRBJ1-1 and V is TRBV7-2; D might be TRBD1 (5 bases). The CDR3 has 14 residues. Germline V lookup: CDR1 SGHTA, CDR2 FQGNSA. Trimming took 6 bases from V and 2 from J, leaving 13 bases between them. The CDR3 is CASRRGSINTEAFF. CDR3 DNA: TGTGCCAGCAGACGGGGGAGTATCAACACTGAAGCTTTCTTT.

The chain has TRBV7-2 and TRBJ2-6, with D perhaps TRBD1 or TRBD2 (5 bases each). The CDR3 has 17 amino acids. Trimming took 2 bases from V and 4 from J, leaving 15 bases between them. Germline assignment: CDR1 SGHTA and CDR2 FQGNSA. CDR3 sequence: CASSLMSGQPGANVLTF. CDR3 sequence (DNA): TGTGCCAGCAGCTTAATGTCGGGGCAGCCCGGGGCCAACGTCCTGACTTTC.

V and J are TRBV6-2 or TRBV6-3 and TRBJ1-2, with D uncertain. CDR1 and CDR2 (germline): MNHEY, SVGEGT. Between the trimmed V and J ends, which lost 2 bases and 4 bases, there was a span of 11 bases. The CDR3 length is 14 residues. The CDR3 coding sequence is TGTGCCAGCAGTTACGGGAGGGCTCGCTATGGCTACACCTTC. This translates into CASSYGRARYGYTF.

The genes are TRBV11-1 and TRBJ1-1; D unclear. Deletions cut 5 bases from V and 4 bases from J, with 8 bases between. The length of the CDR3 is 12 residues. Germline CDR1 SGHAT, CDR2 FQDESV (reference sequence). CDR3 residues: CASSRSGTEAFF. The DNA of the CDR3 is TGTGCCAGCAGCCGCTCGGGCACTGAAGCTTTCTTT. Full variable domain (outside the CDR3, taken from reference TRBV11-1 and TRBJ1-1): EAEVAQSPRYKITEKSQAVAFWCDPISGHATLYWYRQILGQGPELLVQFQDESVVDDSQLPKDRFSAERLKGVDSTLKIQPAELGDSAMYLCASSRSGTEAFFGQGTRLTVV.

This clone was observed once. The rearrangement links TRBV6-6 to TRBJ1-2; D uncertain. The CDR3 contains 13 residues. Between the trimmed V and J ends, which lost 6 bases and 2 bases, there was a span of 10 bases. From germline, CDR1 is MNHNY and CDR2 SVGAGI (reference sequence). For the CDR3, the DNA is TGTGCCAGCAGCCGGGCCGAAAACTATGGCTACACCTTC. Translated, it gives CASSRAENYGYTF.

The chain joins TRBV7-3 to TRBJ2-3, with TRBD2 matching 9 bases. The CDR3 loop spans 16 amino acids. The V gene end was trimmed by 5 bases and the J gene end by 6 bases; junction bases not matched to a gene: 12. Germline V gene data show CDR1 as SGHTA and CDR2 as FQGTGA. The CDR3 sequence: CASSTLGAGGVDTQYF. The CDR3 DNA sequence: TGTGCCAGCAGCACCCTTGGAGCGGGGGGCGTGGATACGCAGTATTTT.

The genes are TRBV19 and TRBJ2-2; D call uncertain. Trimming removed 1 base at V and 8 bases at J, with 5 bases between. The germline CDR1 and CDR2 sequences are LNHDA and SQIVND (reference sequence). This CDR3 spans 12 amino acids. The CDR3 DNA reads as TGTGCCAGTAGTATAGGTGAGGGGGAGCTGTTTTTT. This translates into CASSIGEGELFF.

The genes are TRBV4-3 and TRBJ1-5; D is unresolved. Trimming shortened V by 0 bases and J by 7 bases, and 13 bases separated the two germline ends. The V gene's germline CDR1 is LGHNA and CDR2 YSLEER. The CDR3 spans 15 residues. CDR3 sequence (DNA): TGCGCCAGCAGCCAAGATGGGGATCTCGCCCAGCCCCAGCATTTT. Amino acid sequence: CASSQDGDLAQPQHF.

CDR3 sequence: CASSYEGLGDTIYF. The CDR3, as DNA: TGTGCCAGCAGCTACGAGGGTCTCGGGGACACCATATATTTT. This chain links TRBV3-1 (or the pseudogene TRBV3-2) with TRBJ1-3, with no clear D. The V and J ends lost 5 bases and 8 bases respectively, with 16 bases between them. The length of the CDR3 is 14 residues. In germline, CDR1 is LGHDT, CDR2 YNNKEL (reference sequence).

V usage is TRBV7-9 and J usage is TRBJ1-3, with D possibly being TRBD1 (6 bases). Trimming removed 5 bases from V and 2 bases from J, with 13 bases in between. The germline CDR1 and CDR2 sequences are SEHNR and FQNEAQ (reference sequence). The CDR3 consists of 15 residues. CDR3 sequence (DNA): TGTGCCAGCAGCCGACTCGGGGGGCCTGGAAACACCATATATTTT. Amino acid sequence: CASSRLGGPGNTIYF.

The chain has TRBV7-3 and TRBJ2-3, with D unresolved. Germline V gene data show CDR1 as SGHTA and CDR2 as FQGTGA. V gave up 3 bases and J gave up 4 bases, with 11 bases separating them. The CDR3 contains 14 residues. Here the CDR3 reads CASSFDPGADTQYF. CDR3 bases: TGTGCCAGCAGCTTTGACCCCGGAGCAGATACGCAGTATTTT.

The gene calls are TRBV5-4 and TRBJ2-3; TRBD2 aligns across 14 bases. This CDR3 region has 15 residues. Germline V gene data show CDR1 as SGHNT and CDR2 as YYREEE (reference sequence). V was pared by 4 bases and J by 5 bases, with 3 bases of the junction left unmatched. The CDR3 sequence: CASSPGTSGGDTQYF. Written as DNA, the CDR3 is TGTGCCAGCAGCCCCGGGACTAGCGGGGGAGATACGCAGTATTTT.

V gene TRBV19 combines with J gene TRBJ1-1, with D possibly TRBD1 on 5 matching bases. The germline V gene encodes CDR1 LNHDA and CDR2 SQIVND (reference sequence). Trimming took 7 bases from V and 0 from J, leaving 15 bases between them. The CDR3 covers 15 residues. DNA of the CDR3: TGTGCCAGTAAAGGGCGCACGGGGCTGAACACTGAAGCTTTCTTT. Encoded protein: CASKGRTGLNTEAFF. The complete variable domain, with remaining parts taken from reference TRBV19 and TRBJ1-1, reads DGGITQSPKYLFRKEGQNVTLSCEQNLNHDAMYWYRQDPGQGLRLIYYSQIVNDFQKGDIAEGYSVSREKKESFPLTVTSAQKNPTAFYLCASKGRTGLNTEAFFGQGTRLTVV.